This TCR beta chain was captured in a study of T cells in Graves' hyperthyroidism and ophthalmopathy. About the research overall: Peripheral blood samples were taken at initial diagnosis, prior to any treatment.

Germline V lookup: CDR1 LGHDT, CDR2 YNNKEL (reference sequence). This CDR3 contains 14 residues. V lost 4 bases and J 6 bases, leaving 15 bases between the germline ends. Template material for amplifying TCR beta CDR3 regions consisted of RNA transcripts. The TCR CDR3 was amplified in a first-round RT-PCR using the HTBI primer set. MiXCR, run by TCRdb on the multiplex PCR reads, gives a single entry per CDR3 protein. The data hold a few hundred thousand distinct CDR3 sequences, with roughly 25% observed a single time. This clonotype turned up a few times. When ophthalmopathy did not progress within 18 months, Graves' hyperthyroidism was considered stable.

The sequenced sample consisted of blood. This receptor was identified in a man in his fifties with Graves' hyperthyroidism. This chain joins TRBV3-1 and TRBJ1-2; no clear D. The CDR3 DNA is TGTGCCAGCAGCCCCCGTCGAGGGTTTCATGGCTACACCTTC. Amino acid sequence: CASSPRRGFHGYTF.